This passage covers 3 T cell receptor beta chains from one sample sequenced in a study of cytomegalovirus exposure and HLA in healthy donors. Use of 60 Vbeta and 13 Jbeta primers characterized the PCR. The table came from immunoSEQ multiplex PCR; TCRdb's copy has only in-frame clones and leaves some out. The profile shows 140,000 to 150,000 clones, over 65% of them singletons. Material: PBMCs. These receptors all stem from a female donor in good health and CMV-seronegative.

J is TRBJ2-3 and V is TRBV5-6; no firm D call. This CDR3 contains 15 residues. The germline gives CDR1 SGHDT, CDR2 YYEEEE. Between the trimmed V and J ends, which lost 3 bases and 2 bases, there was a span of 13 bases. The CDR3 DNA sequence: TGTGCCAGCAGCTCCATAGAGACTCCCACAGATACGCAGTATTTT. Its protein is CASSSIETPTDTQYF.

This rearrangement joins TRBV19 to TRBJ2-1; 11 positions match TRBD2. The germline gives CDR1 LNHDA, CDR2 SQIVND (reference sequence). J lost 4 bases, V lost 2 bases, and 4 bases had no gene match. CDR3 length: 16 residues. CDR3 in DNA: TGTGCCAGTAGTATACGACTAGCGGGAATATACAATGAGCAGTTCTTC. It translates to CASSIRLAGIYNEQFF.

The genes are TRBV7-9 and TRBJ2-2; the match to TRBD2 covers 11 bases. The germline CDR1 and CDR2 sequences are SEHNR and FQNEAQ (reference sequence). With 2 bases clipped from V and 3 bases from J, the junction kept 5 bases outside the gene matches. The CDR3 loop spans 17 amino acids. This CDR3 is CASSLFASGRHTGELFF. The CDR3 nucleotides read TGTGCCAGCAGCTTATTCGCTAGCGGGAGGCACACCGGGGAGCTGTTTTTT. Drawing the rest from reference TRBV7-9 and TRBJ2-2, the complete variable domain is DTGVSQNPRHKITKRGQNVTFRCDPISEHNRLYWYRQTLGQGPEFLTYFQNEAQLEKSRLLSDRFSAERPKGSFSTLEIQRTEQGDSAMYLCASSLFASGRHTGELFFGEGSRLTVL.